This entry lists 12 T cell receptor beta chains sequenced from one sample in a study of cytomegalovirus exposure and HLA in healthy donors. Using immunoSEQ multiplex PCR, the repertoire was profiled, and TCRdb retains in-frame clones only, with some absent. The sample lists some 140,000 clones; approximately 84% were seen once. Sequencing was done on a sample of PBMCs. The receptors originated from a woman in her 30s in good health and CMV-seronegative.

This chain links TRBV7-3 with TRBJ2-6, with D hard to call. The V end was cut by 6 bases, the J end by 1 base, with 4 bases between. Germline-derived CDR1 and CDR2 are SGHTA and FQGTGA. The CDR3 length is 13 residues. The CDR3 here is CASRESGANVLTF. CDR3 nucleotide sequence: TGTGCCAGCAGGGAGTCTGGGGCCAACGTCCTGACTTTC.

As concerns this clone: An end of the junction differs from the germline gene, which may be a read error. The V gene is TRBV18, the J gene TRBJ1-4; perhaps TRBD1 as D (6 bases). Germline loops: CDR1 KGHSH, CDR2 LQKENI. CDR3 size: 19 residues. The CDR3 spells CASSPQRPGEGATNEKLFF. The CDR3 coding sequence is TGTGCCAGCTCCCCACAACGACCAGGGGAGGGGGCAACTAATGAAAAACTGTTTTTT.

The rearrangement links TRBV2 to TRBJ1-6, with TRBD1 matching over 8 bases. Germline V gene sequence: CDR1 SNHLY, CDR2 FYNNEI. The CDR3 totals 13 residues. The trim removed 5 bases at V and 10 bases at J, leaving 4 bases unmatched. The CDR3 protein is CASSRDRGSPLHF. The CDR3 DNA follows: TGTGCCAGCAGTCGTGACAGGGGCTCACCCCTCCACTTT. The complete variable domain, with remaining parts taken from reference TRBV2 and TRBJ1-6, reads EPEVTQTPSHQVTQMGQEVILRCVPISNHLYFYWYRQILGQKVEFLVSFYNNEISEKSEIFDDQFSVERPDGSNFTLKIRSTKLEDSAMYFCASSRDRGSPLHFGNGTRLTVT.

This sequence joins TRBV27 and TRBJ2-7, with 8 bases lining up with TRBD1. Germline V gene data show CDR1 as MNHEY and CDR2 as SMNVEV (reference sequence). The CDR3 is 15 amino acids. V lost 2 bases to trimming and J lost 7 bases; unmatched junction nucleotides: 10. The CDR3 bases are TGTGCCAGCAGTTTAGGGACAGGTGGGTCGGGTGAGCAGTACTTC. The encoded protein is CASSLGTGGSGEQYF.

The chain carries TRBV5-1 and TRBJ1-3; TRBD1 aligns across 9 bases. Germline V CDR1 and CDR2: SGHRS, YFSETQ. The V gene end was trimmed by 4 bases and the J gene end by 4 bases; junction bases not matched to a gene: 3. This CDR3 region has 14 residues. The DNA for the CDR3 is TGCGCCAGCAGCCACGGGACAGGGGGAAACACCATATATTTT. Amino acids: CASSHGTGGNTIYF.

This chain joins TRBV5-4 and TRBJ2-5; TRBD2 agrees at 11 bases. V gave up 0 bases and J gave up 0 bases; unmatched junction bases: 1. The germline V gene has CDR1 SGHNT and CDR2 YYREEE (reference sequence). There are 16 residues in the CDR3. Written as DNA, the CDR3 is TGTGCCAGCAGCTTGGTAGCGGGGGGGTACCAAGAGACCCAGTACTTC. It is translated as CASSLVAGGYQETQYF.

V and J are TRBV29-1 and TRBJ2-7; 9 nucleotides line up with TRBD1. The CDR3 runs to 15 residues. Germline assignment: CDR1 SQVTM and CDR2 ANQGSEA. The ends lost 1 base at V and 2 bases at J; junction bases unmatched: 6. The DNA of the CDR3 is TGCAGCGTTGAAGGTTGGGGGACAGGGCCCTACGAGCAGTACTTC. Translation: CSVEGWGTGPYEQYF.

The CDR3 nucleotides are TGCGCCAGCAGCCAAGAGATCGGACTTACGTGGAGCGGCTACACCTTC. Translation gives CASSQEIGLTWSGYTF. The chain uses TRBV4-1 and TRBJ1-2, with unresolved D. V lost 0 bases to trimming and J lost 8 bases, with 19 bases between them. The CDR3 runs 16 residues. Germline V gene lookup returns CDR1 MGHRA and CDR2 YSYEKL.

The CDR3 protein is CASSGVKLSYEQYF. CDR3 DNA: TGTGCCAGCAGCGGGGTGAAACTCTCCTACGAGCAGTACTTC. The rearrangement uses TRBV2 and TRBJ2-7; D may be TRBD2 (5 bases). The V gene's germline CDR1 is SNHLY and CDR2 FYNNEI. The CDR3 loop spans 14 amino acids. Trimming cost V 6 bases and J 0 bases, with 12 bases left between them.

V gene TRBV2 combines with J gene TRBJ1-5, with 8 bases fitting TRBD1. CDR1 and CDR2 (germline): SNHLY, FYNNEI. The CDR3 sequence is 16 residues long. V lost 5 bases, J lost 5 bases, and 11 bases stayed unmatched. CDR3 sequence: CASSPDRGTRDQPQHF. DNA of the CDR3: TGTGCCAGCAGTCCCGACAGGGGAACTAGGGATCAGCCCCAGCATTTT.

This chain uses TRBV7-2 with TRBJ2-7; 11 bases match TRBD2. Germline lookup yields CDR1 SGHTA and CDR2 FQGNSA. The CDR3 covers 15 residues. V trimming: 2 bases; J trimming: 3 bases; junction bases outside the gene matches: 3. The CDR3 sequence is CASSLSLAGGYEQYF. The DNA for the CDR3 is TGTGCCAGCAGCTTAAGTCTAGCGGGGGGCTACGAGCAGTACTTC.

This chain joins TRBV5-1 and TRBJ2-1; 15 bases line up with TRBD2. CDR3 length: 18 residues. CDR1 SGHRS and CDR2 YFSETQ come from the germline V gene. J was trimmed by 2 bases and V by 5 bases; bases with no gene match: 8. In DNA form, the CDR3 reads TGCGCCAGCAGGAGTGCCGGGACTAGCGGGGGGACCTACAATGAGCAGTTCTTC. Its translation: CASRSAGTSGGTYNEQFF.